A selection of T cell receptor beta chains follows, all from one sample in a study of T cells in localized non-small cell lung cancer. Produced via immunoSEQ multiplex PCR; TCRdb's table is partial and in-frame only. The sample lists under 35,000 clones; more than 75% were seen once. The sample in question was peripheral blood, obtained before any cancer treatment. The origin of the receptors is a male donor aged 60 or over with stage II squamous cell lung carcinoma. The CDR3 runs from the conserved cysteine through the conserved F or W. The order of the fields is V gene, clone size, J gene, D gene, CDR3 protein, CDR3 DNA. D genes are given only for firm matches. Clone size, where shown, is once, few, many, or a class for clones that have expanded.

>TRBV19|-|TRBJ1-2|-
CASTPSNYGYTF
TGTGCCAGTACCCCTTCTAACTATGGCTACACCTTC
>TRBV5-1|-|TRBJ2-7|-
CASSLFTDSYEQYF
TGCGCCAGCAGCTTGTTCACGGACTCCTACGAGCAGTACTTC
>TRBV6-5|-|TRBJ1-6|-
CASRDGNSPLHF
TGTGCCAGCAGGGACGGGAATTCACCCCTCCACTTT
>TRBV30|-|TRBJ1-1|-
CAWAQGNTNTEAFF
TGTGCCTGGGCCCAGGGGAATACGAACACTGAAGCTTTCTTT
>TRBV30|-|TRBJ2-3|TRBD1
CAWSKQGAADTQYF
TGTGCCTGGAGCAAACAGGGGGCCGCAGATACGCAGTATTTT
>TRBV30|-|TRBJ1-3|-
CAWSAGGGNTIYF
TGTGCCTGGAGTGCCGGAGGTGGAAACACCATATATTTT
>TRBV2|few|TRBJ2-3|TRBD2
CASGGVGTDTQYF
TGTGCCAGCGGGGGGGTCGGGACAGATACGCAGTATTTT
>TRBV9|few|TRBJ1-6|-
CASSEGTNSPLHF
TGTGCCAGCAGCGAAGGGACAAATTCACCCCTCCACTTT
>TRBV6-5|-|TRBJ1-1|TRBD1
CASRGQPNTEAFF
TGTGCCAGCAGGGGACAGCCGAACACTGAAGCTTTCTTT
>TRBV30|-|TRBJ2-1|-
CAWSGKSSRNEQFF
TGTGCCTGGAGTGGTAAGTCGTCGAGAAATGAGCAGTTCTTC
>TRBV2|-|TRBJ2-1|TRBD2
CASTQLAGNEQFF
TGTGCCAGCACCCAACTAGCGGGTAATGAGCAGTTCTTC
>TRBV5-1|few|TRBJ1-4|-
CASSLGVQTSTEKLFF
TGCGCCAGCAGCTTGGGAGTACAGACGAGTACTGAAAAACTGTTTTTT
>TRBV5-8|-|TRBJ2-3|TRBD2
CASSSSSGRVTDTQYF
TGTGCCAGCAGCTCGTCTAGCGGGAGGGTAACAGATACGCAGTATTTT
>TRBV7-2|-|TRBJ1-2|-
CASSVGDIYGYTF
TGTGCCAGCAGCGTTGGGGACATCTATGGCTACACCTTC
>TRBV7-9|-|TRBJ2-1|-
CASSLSDHEQFF
TGTGCCAGCAGCCTTAGCGACCATGAGCAGTTCTTC
>TRBV6-6|-|TRBJ1-6|TRBD1
CASTRQGLNSPLHF
TGTGCCAGCACCCGACAGGGGTTAAATTCACCCCTCCACTTT
>TRBV9|-|TRBJ1-2|-
CASSPPGRIYGYTF
TGTGCCAGCAGCCCCCCCGGCAGGATCTATGGCTACACCTTC
>TRBV11-3|-|TRBJ2-7|-
CASSLVQDEQYF
TGTGCCAGCAGCTTAGTACAGGACGAGCAGTACTTC
>TRBV2|-|TRBJ1-5|-
CASTKGRMWGQPQHF
TGTGCCAGCACCAAAGGGAGAATGTGGGGTCAGCCCCAGCATTTT
>TRBV7-9|once|TRBJ2-7|-
CASSQTPTRTYEQYF
TGTGCCAGCAGCCAAACGCCGACGAGAACCTACGAGCAGTACTTC
>TRBV7-9|-|TRBJ2-7|TRBD1
CASSQGQGAKYF
TGTGCCAGCAGCCAGGGACAGGGAGCGAAGTACTTC
>TRBV6-1|-|TRBJ1-2|-
CASSEGPGANYGYTF
TGTGCCAGCAGTGAAGGTCCGGGGGCGAACTATGGCTACACCTTC
>TRBV6-4|-|TRBJ2-1|TRBD2
CASSPGLGSSYNEQFF
TGTGCCAGCAGTCCCGGACTAGGGAGCTCCTACAATGAGCAGTTCTTC
>TRBV15|-|TRBJ2-7|-
CATSRENKRTSSYEQYF
TGTGCCACCAGCAGAGAAAATAAGCGGACCTCCTCCTACGAGCAGTACTTC
>TRBV5-1|-|TRBJ2-1|-
CASRKVDRGNEQFF
TGCGCCAGTAGAAAGGTGGATAGGGGGAATGAGCAGTTCTTC